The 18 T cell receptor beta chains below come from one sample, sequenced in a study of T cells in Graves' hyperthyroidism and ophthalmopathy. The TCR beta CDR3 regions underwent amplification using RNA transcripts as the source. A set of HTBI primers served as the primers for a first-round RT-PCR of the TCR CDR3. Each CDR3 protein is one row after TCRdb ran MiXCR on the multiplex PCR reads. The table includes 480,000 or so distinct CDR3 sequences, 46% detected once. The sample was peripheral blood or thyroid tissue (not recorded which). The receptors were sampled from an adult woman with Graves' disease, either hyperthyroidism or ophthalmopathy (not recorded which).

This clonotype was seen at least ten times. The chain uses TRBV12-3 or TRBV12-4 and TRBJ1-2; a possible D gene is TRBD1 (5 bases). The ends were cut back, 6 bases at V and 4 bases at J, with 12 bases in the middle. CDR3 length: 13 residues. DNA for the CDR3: TGTGCCAGCAGACGAGGGGATACCTATGGCTACACCTTC. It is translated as CASRRGDTYGYTF.

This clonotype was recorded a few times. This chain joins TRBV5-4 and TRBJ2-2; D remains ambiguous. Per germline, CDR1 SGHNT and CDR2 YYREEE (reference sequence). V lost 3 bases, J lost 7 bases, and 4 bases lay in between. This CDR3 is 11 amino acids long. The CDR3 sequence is CASSSVGELFF. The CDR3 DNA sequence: TGTGCCAGCAGCTCGGTCGGGGAGCTGTTTTTT.

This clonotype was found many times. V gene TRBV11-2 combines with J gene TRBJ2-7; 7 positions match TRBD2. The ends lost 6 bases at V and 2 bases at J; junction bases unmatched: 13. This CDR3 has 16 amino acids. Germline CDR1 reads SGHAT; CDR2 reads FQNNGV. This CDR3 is CASREISGSSAYEQYF. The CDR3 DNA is TGTGCCAGCAGGGAAATTAGCGGGTCGTCGGCCTACGAGCAGTACTTC.

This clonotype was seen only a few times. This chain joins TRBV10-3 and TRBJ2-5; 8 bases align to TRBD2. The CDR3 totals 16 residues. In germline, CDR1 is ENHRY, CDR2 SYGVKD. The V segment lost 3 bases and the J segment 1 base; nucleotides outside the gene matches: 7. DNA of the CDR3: TGTGCCATCAGTGAAGGGCGGGAGGCGTTCCAAGAGACCCAGTACTTC. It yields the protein CAISEGREAFQETQYF.

The CDR3 bases are TGCAGCTTGGGACAGGGAGAGCGGGAGACCCAGTACTTC. It yields the protein CSLGQGERETQYF. The chain couples TRBV29-1 to TRBJ2-5; 9 bases are shared with TRBD1. The germline V gene has CDR1 SQVTM and CDR2 ANQGSEA. Trimming at V came to 8 bases and at J to 5 bases, leaving 9 bases not matched to a gene. CDR3 size: 13 residues.

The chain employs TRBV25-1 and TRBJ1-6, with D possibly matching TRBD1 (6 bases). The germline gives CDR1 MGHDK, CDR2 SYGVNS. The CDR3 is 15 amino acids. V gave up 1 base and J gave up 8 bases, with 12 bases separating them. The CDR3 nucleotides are TGTGCCAGCAGTGAATTAGGGGGGGGTCATTCACCCCTCCACTTT. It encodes CASSELGGGHSPLHF.

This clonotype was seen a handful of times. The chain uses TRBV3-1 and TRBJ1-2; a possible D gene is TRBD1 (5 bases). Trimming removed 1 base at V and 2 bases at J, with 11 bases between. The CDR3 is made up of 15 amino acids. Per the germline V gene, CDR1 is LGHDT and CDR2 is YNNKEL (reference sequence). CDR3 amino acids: CASSQGASGNYGYTF. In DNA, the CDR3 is TGTGCCAGCAGCCAAGGCGCCTCAGGGAACTATGGCTACACCTTC.

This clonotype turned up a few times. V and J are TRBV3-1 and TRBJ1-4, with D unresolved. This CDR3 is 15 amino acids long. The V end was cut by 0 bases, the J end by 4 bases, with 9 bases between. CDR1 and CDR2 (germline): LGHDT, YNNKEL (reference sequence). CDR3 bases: TGTGCCAGCAGCCAAGACCCCAGATATAATGAAAAACTGTTTTTT. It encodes CASSQDPRYNEKLFF.

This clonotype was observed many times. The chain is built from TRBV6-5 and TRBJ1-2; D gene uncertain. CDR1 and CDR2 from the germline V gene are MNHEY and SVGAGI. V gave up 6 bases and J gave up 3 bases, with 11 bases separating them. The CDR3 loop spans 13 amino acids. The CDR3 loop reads CASSPWSDYGYTF. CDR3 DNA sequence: TGTGCCAGCAGCCCCTGGTCAGACTATGGCTACACCTTC.

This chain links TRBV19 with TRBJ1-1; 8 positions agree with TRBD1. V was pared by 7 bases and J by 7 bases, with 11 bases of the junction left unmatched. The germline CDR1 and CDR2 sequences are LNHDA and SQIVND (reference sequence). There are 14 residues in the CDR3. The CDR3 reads CASNPPGGEGEAFF. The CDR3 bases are TGTGCCAGTAATCCGCCAGGGGGCGAGGGTGAAGCTTTCTTT.

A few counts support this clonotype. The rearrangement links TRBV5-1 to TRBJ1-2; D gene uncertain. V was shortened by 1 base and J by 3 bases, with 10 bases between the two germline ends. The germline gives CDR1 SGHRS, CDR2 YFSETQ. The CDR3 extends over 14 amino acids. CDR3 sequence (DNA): TGCGCCAGCAGCTTGCCCAGGTCCGACTATGGCTACACCTTC. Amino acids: CASSLPRSDYGYTF. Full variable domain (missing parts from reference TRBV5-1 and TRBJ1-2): KAGVTQTPRYLIKTRGQQVTLSCSPISGHRSVSWYQQTPGQGLQFLFEYFSETQRNKGNFPGRFSGRQFSNSRSEMNVSTLELGDSALYLCASSLPRSDYGYTFGSGTRLTVV.

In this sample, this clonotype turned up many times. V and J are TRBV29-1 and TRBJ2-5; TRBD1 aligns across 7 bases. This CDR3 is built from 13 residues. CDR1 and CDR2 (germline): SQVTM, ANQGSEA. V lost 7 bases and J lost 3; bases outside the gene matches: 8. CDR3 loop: CSARDSFEETQYF. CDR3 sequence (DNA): TGCAGCGCCCGGGACAGCTTCGAAGAGACCCAGTACTTC.

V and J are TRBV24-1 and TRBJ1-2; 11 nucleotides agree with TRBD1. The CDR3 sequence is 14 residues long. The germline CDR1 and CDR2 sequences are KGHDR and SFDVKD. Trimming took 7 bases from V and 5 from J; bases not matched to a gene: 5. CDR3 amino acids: CATSRTGGEYGYTF. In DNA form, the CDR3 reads TGTGCCACCAGCCGGACAGGGGGCGAGTATGGCTACACCTTC.

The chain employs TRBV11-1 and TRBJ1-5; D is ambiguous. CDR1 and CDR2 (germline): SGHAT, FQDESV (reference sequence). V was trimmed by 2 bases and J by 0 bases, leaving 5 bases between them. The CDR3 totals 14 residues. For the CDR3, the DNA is TGTGCCAGCAGCTTATGGAATAGCAATCAGCCCCAGCATTTT. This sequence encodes CASSLWNSNQPQHF.

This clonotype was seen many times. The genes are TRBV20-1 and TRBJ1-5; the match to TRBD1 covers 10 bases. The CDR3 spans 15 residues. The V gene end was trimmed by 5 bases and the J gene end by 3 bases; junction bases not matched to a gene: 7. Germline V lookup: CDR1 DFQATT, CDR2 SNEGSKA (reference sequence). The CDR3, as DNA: TGCAGTGCTGGGGGCGGGACAGGGGACAATCAGCCCCAGCATTTT. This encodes CSAGGGTGDNQPQHF.

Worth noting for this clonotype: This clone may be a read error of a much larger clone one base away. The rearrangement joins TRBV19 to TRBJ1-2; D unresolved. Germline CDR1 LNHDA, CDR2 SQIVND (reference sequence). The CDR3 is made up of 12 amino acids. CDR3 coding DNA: TGTGCCAGTAGTATTCCTCTCTATGGCCACACCTTC. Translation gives CASSIPLYGHTF. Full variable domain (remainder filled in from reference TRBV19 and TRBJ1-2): DGGITQSPKYLFRKEGQNVTLSCEQNLNHDAMYWYRQDPGQGLRLIYYSQIVNDFQKGDIAEGYSVSREKKESFPLTVTSAQKNPTAFYLCASSIPLYGHTFGSGTRLTVV.

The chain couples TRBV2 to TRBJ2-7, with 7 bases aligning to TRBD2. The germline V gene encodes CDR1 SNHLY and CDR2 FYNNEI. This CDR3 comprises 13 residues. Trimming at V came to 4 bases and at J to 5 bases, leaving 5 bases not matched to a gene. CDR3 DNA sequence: TGTGCCAGCAGTGGGGTTACTAGCGACGAGCAGTACTTC. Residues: CASSGVTSDEQYF.

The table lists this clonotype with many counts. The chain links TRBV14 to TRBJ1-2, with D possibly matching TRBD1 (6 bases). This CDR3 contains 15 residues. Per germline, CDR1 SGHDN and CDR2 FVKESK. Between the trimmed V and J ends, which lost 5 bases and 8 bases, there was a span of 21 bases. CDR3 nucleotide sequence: TGTGCCAGCAGCATTACAGGGAGCCTGGTTTTGGGCTACACCTTC. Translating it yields CASSITGSLVLGYTF.